The clone carrying this TCR beta chain was detected once. The antigen is unknown. V lost 1 base to trimming and J lost 2 bases, with 6 bases between them. CDR1 and CDR2 (germline): PRHDT, FYEKMQ (reference sequence). This CDR3 comprises 14 residues. TCRdb keeps only in-frame clones here, not all; method: immunoSEQ multiplex PCR. The sample lists some 89,000 clones, approximately 89% occurring once. The sample is drawn from a study of T cell responses to AZD1222 COVID-19 vaccine. Findings and caveats of the study: It should be noted that donors were predominantly white British and more often female, and clonal diversity was possibly underestimated.

This specimen consisted of peripheral blood, obtained on day 0 of AZD1222 vaccination. The chain has TRBV13 and TRBJ2-1; D is perhaps TRBD1 (6 bases). The clonotype comes from an adult in good health. The CDR3 is CASSLDRAYNEQFF. Written as DNA, the CDR3 is TGTGCCAGCAGCTTAGACAGGGCCTACAATGAGCAGTTCTTC.